The rows below give T cell receptor beta chains drawn from one sample of a study of cytomegalovirus exposure and HLA in healthy donors. Clones were read by immunoSEQ multiplex PCR, and TCRdb kept only the in-frame ones, dropping some. Of 150,000 to 170,000 clones in the sample, around 81% were seen once. The specimen was PBMCs. Receptor source: a woman in her thirties or forties in good health and CMV-seropositive. Both conserved end residues are part of each CDR3. The D gene is left open where the match is weak. Clone size is shown for a subset of rows, as once, few, many or a class of expanded clone.

TRBV7-9	TRBJ1-5	few	NA	TGTGCCAGCAGTGGTCAGGATTTAGCCCAGCATTTT	CASSGQDLAQHF
TRBV6-1	TRBJ1-1	NA	NA	TGTGCCAGCAGTCTACGAGGAGGGAGTGAAGCTTTCTTT	CASSLRGGSEAFF
TRBV27	TRBJ1-5	NA	NA	TGTGCCAGCAGTTTATCGAGGGGGGGGCCCCAGCATTTT	CASSLSRGGPQHF
TRBV7-3	TRBJ2-5	NA	TRBD2	TGTGCCAGCAGCTTAACCGGACTAGCGGGAGGGCCGAAGCAAGAGACCCAGTACTTC	CASSLTGLAGGPKQETQYF
TRBV28	TRBJ1-2	NA	TRBD1	TGTGCCAGCAGCCCCCTCCGGGGACAGGGGGATAGGTATGGCTACACCTTC	CASSPLRGQGDRYGYTF
TRBV6-1	TRBJ2-7	NA	TRBD1	TGTGCCAGCAGTGAAAGGGGGCCGACCTACGAGCAGTACTTC	CASSERGPTYEQYF
TRBV7-9	TRBJ2-3	NA	NA	TGTTCCAGCAGCCTTTTCACAGATACGCAGTATTTT	CSSSLFTDTQYF
TRBV10-2	TRBJ2-3	NA	TRBD1	TGCGCCAGCAGTGAGTCGCGGGGACAGGGGGCGACAGATACGCAGTATTTT	CASSESRGQGATDTQYF
TRBV11-2	TRBJ2-2	NA	TRBD2	TGTGCCAGCAGTAACGCGGGGGGCTGGACCGGGGAGCTGTTTTTT	CASSNAGGWTGELFF
TRBV10-1	TRBJ2-7	once	TRBD2	TGCGCCAGCAGTGGGCGGGAGAGCCACGAGCAGTACTTC	CASSGRESHEQYF
TRBV5-1	TRBJ1-2	NA	NA	TGCGCCAGCAGCTTGGGCCAGGCAAACTATGGCTACACCTTC	CASSLGQANYGYTF
TRBV7-9	TRBJ1-1	NA	NA	TGTGCCAGCAGCTTAGTGGGCCCCGTCGGTTCCGCCGAAGCTTTCTTT	CASSLVGPVGSAEAFF
TRBV28	TRBJ1-5	NA	NA	TGTGCCAGCAGTTTAGGGAGCGGGGCAGGGCGTGAGCCCCAGCATTTT	CASSLGSGAGREPQHF
TRBV5-1	TRBJ2-2	NA	TRBD1	TGCGCCAGCAGCCTCGGGACAGGGCTGCCCGGGGAGCTGTTTTTT	CASSLGTGLPGELFF
TRBV28	TRBJ1-1	NA	TRBD1	TGTGCCAGCAGCTTTGACAGGGTGAATACTGAAGCTTTCTTT	CASSFDRVNTEAFF
TRBV4-2	TRBJ1-1	NA	TRBD1	TGTGCCAGCAGCAGGACAGGGGAAGCTTTCTTT	CASSRTGEAFF
TRBV5-1	TRBJ2-3	NA	TRBD1	TGCGCCAGCAGCTGGGGGACAGAACGACCGCAGTATTTT	CASSWGTERPQYF
TRBV27	TRBJ2-3	NA	TRBD2	TGTGCCAGCAGTTCCTCGGGACTAGCGGGAGGGTCCGCAGATACGCAGTATTTT	CASSSSGLAGGSADTQYF
TRBV30	TRBJ2-2	NA	TRBD2	TGTGCCTCCTACTTCCACATACTAGCGGGAGGGCCGGCTGGGGAGCTGTTTTTT	CASYFHILAGGPAGELFF
TRBV30	TRBJ1-2	few	NA	TGTGCCTCAGAGGGCATTCTTGGCTACACCTTC	CASEGILGYTF
TRBV10-3	TRBJ2-7	few	TRBD2	TGTGCCATCGGACTAGGAACCCTGGGGTACGAGCAGTACTTC	CAIGLGTLGYEQYF
TRBV14	TRBJ1-5	NA	TRBD1	TGTGCCAGCAGCCCGCGACAGGGAGTACATGGGTACAATCAGCCCCAGCATTTT	CASSPRQGVHGYNQPQHF
TRBV13	TRBJ2-3	NA	TRBD1	TGTGCCAGCAGCTTACGGCAACAGGGGGCGCACACAGATACGCAGTATTTT	CASSLRQQGAHTDTQYF
TRBV7-9	TRBJ2-5	few	NA	TGTGCCAGCAGCTTACTACTACCCACCGGAGAGACCCAGTACTTC	CASSLLLPTGETQYF
TRBV4-1	TRBJ2-5	once	TRBD2	TGCGCCAGCAGCCAAGATTGGGCTAGCGGGTTGGTGACCCAGTACTTC	CASSQDWASGLVTQYF
TRBV5-1	TRBJ1-1	NA	NA	TGCGCCAGCAGCTTGGAGGGGCTAACTGAAGCTTTCTTT	CASSLEGLTEAFF
TRBV15	TRBJ1-1	NA	NA	TGTGCCACCAGCAGAACCACACGGAACACTGAAGCTTTCTTT	CATSRTTRNTEAFF
TRBV5-6	TRBJ2-7	NA	TRBD2	TGTGCCAGCAGCTTGACTAGCGGACCCTACGAGCAGTACTTC	CASSLTSGPYEQYF
TRBV20-1	TRBJ2-3	NA	NA	TGCAGTGCGTACAGGGTTGATACGCAGTATTTT	CSAYRVDTQYF
TRBV5-5	TRBJ2-1	NA	TRBD1	TGTGCCAGCAGCTTGGGTGGACAGGTTTACAATGAGCAGTTCTTC	CASSLGGQVYNEQFF
TRBV19	TRBJ2-1	NA	NA	TGTGCCAGTAGCTTTATGGGGGGATCCTACAATGAGCAGTTCTTC	CASSFMGGSYNEQFF
TRBV19	TRBJ1-5	NA	TRBD1	TGTGCCAGCAGGGGGACAGGGCGCAATCAGCCCCAGCATTTT	CASRGTGRNQPQHF
TRBV21-1	TRBJ2-7	NA	NA	NA	CASSIVGAVLRLYEQYF
TRBV7-9	TRBJ2-1	NA	TRBD2	TGTGCCAGCAGCTCGCAGCGGGGTCGTGAGTTCTTC	CASSSQRGREFF
TRBV28	TRBJ2-1	NA	TRBD2	TGTGCCAGCAGTTTAGGAGGGAGGGCTGGTAATGAGCAGTTCTTC	CASSLGGRAGNEQFF
TRBV5-4	TRBJ2-7	NA	NA	TGTGCCAGCAGTGAAAACAGGGCGTACGAGCAGTACTTC	CASSENRAYEQYF
TRBV6-5	TRBJ1-3	NA	NA	TGTGCCAGCAGTTACGTTCCAGGGGCCGGTGGAAACACCATATATTTT	CASSYVPGAGGNTIYF
TRBV16	TRBJ1-5	NA	TRBD1	TGTGCCAGCAGCCCCCAGACAGGGAAGGTAGATCAGCCCCAGCATTTT	CASSPQTGKVDQPQHF
TRBV7-2	TRBJ2-5	NA	NA	TGTGCCAGCAGCTTAGTGGTTCTAGCCCTATCCGAGACCCAGTACTTC	CASSLVVLALSETQYF
TRBV28	TRBJ1-1	many	TRBD1	TGTGCCAGCAGTCAACGGACAGGAACGATGAACACTGAAGCTTTCTTT	CASSQRTGTMNTEAFF
TRBV11-2	TRBJ2-1	once	TRBD1	TGTGCCAGCAGCTTAGCTGGACAGGGGCGGAATGAGCAGTTCTTC	CASSLAGQGRNEQFF
TRBV28	TRBJ1-5	NA	NA	TGTGCCAGCAGTTCAGATATAGCAAGCAATCAGCCCCAGCATTTT	CASSSDIASNQPQHF
TRBV9	TRBJ2-3	NA	TRBD2	TGTGCCAGCAGCCCTGGGACTAGCGGATACACAGATACGCAGTATTTT	CASSPGTSGYTDTQYF
TRBV19	TRBJ2-2	once	TRBD1	TGTGCCAGTAGTCTGGGACAGGCTACCGGGGAGCTGTTTTTT	CASSLGQATGELFF
TRBV6-1	TRBJ1-1	NA	NA	TGTGCCAGCAGTAGAAGAGCAGGGTACACTGAAGCTTTCTTT	CASSRRAGYTEAFF
TRBV2	TRBJ1-1	NA	TRBD1	TGTGCCAGGCGGACAGGGGAGAACACTGAAGCTTTCTTT	CARRTGENTEAFF
TRBV7-9	TRBJ1-1	NA	TRBD1	TGTGCCAGCAGCTACCGGGACAGGGTCACTGAAGCTTTCTTT	CASSYRDRVTEAFF
TRBV11-1	TRBJ1-4	few	TRBD1	TGTGCCAGCAGCCCGGGACAGGGGCTCTCTGCAACTAATGAAAAACTGTTTTTT	CASSPGQGLSATNEKLFF
TRBV11-2	TRBJ2-1	once	NA	TGTGCCAGCAGCTTAGCTGTCGTCCACAATGAGCAGTTCTTC	CASSLAVVHNEQFF
TRBV18	TRBJ2-7	NA	TRBD1	TGTGCCAGCTCACCCCTTTTACCATCCACTCCTCAGACAGGGCACGAGCAGTACTTC	CASSPLLPSTPQTGHEQYF
TRBV6-6	TRBJ1-2	NA	NA	TGTGCCAGCAGCCCAGGGTCCCCCGGCTACACCTTC	CASSPGSPGYTF
TRBV7-8	TRBJ2-7	NA	TRBD2	TGTGCCAGCAGCATTAGCGGGAAGCTAGCCGAGCAGTACTTC	CASSISGKLAEQYF
TRBV29-1	TRBJ2-1	NA	TRBD2	TGCAGGGTCCAACTAGCGGGAGTGAGGAATGAGCAGTTCTTC	CRVQLAGVRNEQFF
TRBV18	TRBJ2-2	NA	TRBD1	TGTGCCAGCTCAACTACAGGGGGCGAAGGAACCGGGGAGCTGTTTTTT	CASSTTGGEGTGELFF
TRBV18	TRBJ2-1	NA	NA	TGTGCCAGCTCACCAACCTTTGGACAGCCCCGGCCGATCTTC	CASSPTFGQPRPIF
TRBV25-1	TRBJ1-1	NA	NA	TGTGCCAGCAGTGATTGGGCTGGGAGCACTGAAGCTTTCTTT	CASSDWAGSTEAFF